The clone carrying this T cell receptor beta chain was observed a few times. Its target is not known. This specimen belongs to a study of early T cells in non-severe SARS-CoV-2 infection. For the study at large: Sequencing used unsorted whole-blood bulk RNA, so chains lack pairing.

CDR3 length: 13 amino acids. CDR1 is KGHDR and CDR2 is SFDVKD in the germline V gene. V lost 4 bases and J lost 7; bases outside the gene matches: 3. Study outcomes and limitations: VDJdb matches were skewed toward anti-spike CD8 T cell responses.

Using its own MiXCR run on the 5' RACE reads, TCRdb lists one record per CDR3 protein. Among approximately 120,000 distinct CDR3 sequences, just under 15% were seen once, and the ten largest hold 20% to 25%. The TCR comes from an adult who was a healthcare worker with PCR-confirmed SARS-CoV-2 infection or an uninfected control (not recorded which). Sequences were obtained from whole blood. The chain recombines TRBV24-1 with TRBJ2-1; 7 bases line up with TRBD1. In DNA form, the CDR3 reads TGTGCCACCAGTGACCCGACAGGGAATGAGCAGTTCTTC. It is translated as CATSDPTGNEQFF.